This T cell receptor beta chain appears in the sequencing data of a study of spatial heterogeneity in lung cancer. Overall study context: The study sequenced follow-up PBMC samples when they were available, at a median of around 2 years after resection. TCR and UMI combinations that were unique each appeared, on average, more than ten times in raw reads.

Each TCR cDNA molecule carried a unique molecular identifier. TCRdb ran MiXCR on the 5' RACE reads and lists one entry per CDR3 protein. Among about 120,000 distinct CDR3 sequences listed, less than 15% were seen once. This sample's time point: blood at routine non-recurrence follow-up after resection. Tumor, nontumor lung or frozen PBMC supplied whole RNA that was sequenced unsorted. The CDR3 extends over 14 amino acids. With V trimmed by 6 bases and J by 1 base, 2 bases remained unmatched. Germline CDR1 MNHEY, CDR2 SVGAGI. This receptor was taken from a male donor with early-stage non-small cell lung cancer. The chain has TRBV6-5 and TRBJ2-5, with 10 bases matching TRBD1. The specimen was PBMCs, collected at follow-up. The CDR3 loop is CASRRTGGQETQYF. For the CDR3, the DNA is TGTGCCAGCAGAAGGACAGGGGGCCAAGAGACCCAGTACTTC.